These T cell receptor beta chains were read from a single sample in a study of T cell responses to AZD1222 COVID-19 vaccine. Data came from immunoSEQ multiplex PCR; TCRdb stores just in-frame clones and leaves some out. The sample carries fewer than 180,000 clones, 90% recorded once. The sample was peripheral blood, taken 28 days after the second AZD1222 dose. The receptors originated from an adult who received the AZD1222 COVID-19 vaccine. Both conserved end residues are part of each CDR3.

V gene	J gene	CDR3 protein
TRBV5-1	TRBJ2-2	CASSLGTSPGELFF
TRBV5-6	TRBJ2-7	CASSADRGEQYF
TRBV11-2	TRBJ2-3	CASSDYGRGNTQYF
TRBV4-1	TRBJ2-7	CASSQGLNTYEQYF
TRBV29-1	TRBJ1-3	CSVYGQGDSGNTIYF
TRBV3-1/TRBV3-2	TRBJ1-5	CASSQDGGQFNQPQHF
TRBV7-6	TRBJ1-1	CASSLAGEGNTEAFF
TRBV4-1	TRBJ2-7	CASSQENSYEQYF
TRBV29-1	TRBJ2-2	CSVPGTSGNTGELFF
TRBV5-4	TRBJ2-1	CASSPRQGSHNEQFF
TRBV2	TRBJ2-7	CARGGVAGGSEQYF
TRBV6-5	TRBJ2-7	CASSSLWEQYF
TRBV7-9	TRBJ1-6	CASSLGKWTEDNSPLHF
TRBV4-1	TRBJ2-2	CASSQDPAGELFF
TRBV28	TRBJ2-7	CASSLFGRREQYF
TRBV9	TRBJ2-1	CASSGGGSHEQFF
TRBV19	TRBJ2-3	CASSMTDTSADTQYF
TRBV18	TRBJ2-7	CASSPGAGGLGEQYF
TRBV6-2/TRBV6-3	TRBJ2-7	CASSRGLATAYEQYF
TRBV11-2	TRBJ2-7	CASSAPSSYEQYF
TRBV5-1	TRBJ2-7	CASSAGTATYEQYF
TRBV19	TRBJ2-5	CASRVGTSIFETQYF
TRBV5-1	TRBJ2-7	CASSRQGAIIYEQYF
TRBV5-4	TRBJ1-3	CASSLLGQGNTIYF
TRBV3-1/TRBV3-2	TRBJ1-1	CASRASGTEAFF
TRBV29-1	TRBJ2-7	CSVDGTGVREQYF
TRBV12-5	TRBJ1-1	CASGLGDLTEAFF
TRBV29-1	TRBJ1-2	CSVVAGGISGYTF
TRBV7-9	TRBJ1-1	CASSSVMGGTEAFF
TRBV9	TRBJ2-2	CASRGLYTGELFF
TRBV5-1	TRBJ1-1	CASSLDGRVGTEAFF
TRBV7-9	TRBJ1-5	CASSLDGQPQHF
TRBV13	TRBJ2-7	CASSSTNDRRAPSYEQYF
TRBV27	TRBJ1-3	CASTRWGTGPHSGNTIYF
TRBV3-1/TRBV3-2	TRBJ1-2	CASSLRQGHTF
TRBV19	TRBJ2-1	CASSSDRSSYNEQFF
TRBV18	TRBJ1-5	CASSPSFAYSNQPQHF
TRBV28	TRBJ1-2	CASSSPGRNYGYTF
TRBV10-1	TRBJ2-3	CASRASDTDTQYF
TRBV28	TRBJ1-1	CASSLWYREAFF
TRBV3-1/TRBV3-2	TRBJ2-1	CASSQAGLGDEQFF
TRBV6-5	TRBJ2-3	CASRVLARTDTQYF
TRBV3-1/TRBV3-2	TRBJ1-1	CASSQGGAPRAFF
TRBV18	TRBJ2-7	CASSPPSGQGGYEQYF